This is a list of T cell receptor beta chains from one sample in a study of blood T cell repertoires in COVID-19. The table came from immunoSEQ multiplex PCR; TCRdb's copy has only in-frame clones and leaves some out. The sample lists about 270,000 clones; approximately 77% were seen once. Sequences were obtained from peripheral blood. The receptors were sampled from a woman between 18 and 30 years old with acute or convalescent COVID-19. The CDR3 runs from the conserved cysteine through the conserved F or W. D genes are given only for firm matches. Expanded clones are given a class, and other clones once, few, many or no size at all.

TRBV2,.,TRBJ2-6,.,TGTGCCAGCAGTGGTCAGGGGTTGGCTGGGGCCAACGTCCTGACTTTC,CASSGQGLAGANVLTF
TRBV9,TRBD2,TRBJ2-5,.,TGTGCCAGCAGCCGGACTAGCGGGATCAGGGAGACCCAGTACTTC,CASSRTSGIRETQYF
TRBV27,.,TRBJ1-4,few,TGTGCCAGCAGAATGTTGGAGAATGAAAAACTGTTTTTT,CASRMLENEKLFF
TRBV6-5,TRBD1,TRBJ2-7,.,TGTGCCAGCAGGACCCAGGGGGCCACATACGAGCAGTACTTC,CASRTQGATYEQYF
TRBV5-1,.,TRBJ1-4,.,TGCGCCAGCAGCTTGGATCCCATTCGGGTACAGGGAACTGAAAAACTGTTTTTT,CASSLDPIRVQGTEKLFF
TRBV11-2,.,TRBJ1-3,.,TGTGCCAGCAGCTTAGTGGCCGTTCCCAACTCTGGAAACACCATATATTTT,CASSLVAVPNSGNTIYF
TRBV5-6,.,TRBJ2-1,once,TGTGCCAGCAGCTTGTTTCTGCGCAATGAGCAGTTCTTC,CASSLFLRNEQFF
TRBV6-2/TRBV6-3,TRBD2,TRBJ2-7,.,TGTGCCAGCAGTTACTCGTTTCAAGCGGGAGACTACGAGCAGTACTTC,CASSYSFQAGDYEQYF
TRBV6-6,TRBD1,TRBJ1-5,.,TGTGCCAGCGGACAACAGGGGGCGAAACAGCCCCAGCATTTT,CASGQQGAKQPQHF
TRBV9,TRBD1,TRBJ1-1,few,TGTGCCAGCAGCACAAGACAGGGTGAAGCTTTCTTT,CASSTRQGEAFF
TRBV7-2,.,TRBJ2-2,.,TGTGCCAGCAGCCCACTCCTAGCCAGCGGGGAGCTGTTTTTT,CASSPLLASGELFF
TRBV4-3,.,TRBJ2-2,.,TGCGCCAGCAGCCCCGGAAGGGGAGTGGTAGCGGTCACTCACACCGGGGAGCTGTTTTTT,CASSPGRGVVAVTHTGELFF
TRBV27,.,TRBJ1-1,.,TGTGCCAGCAGTTTACAATTCGGGTCAGGGACTGAAGCTTTCTTT,CASSLQFGSGTEAFF
TRBV6-5,.,TRBJ2-7,.,TGTGCCACCCACCAGCGAGAAACCTACGAGCAGTACTTC,CATHQRETYEQYF
TRBV19,.,TRBJ1-5,.,TGTGCCAGTAGTATATATGAGGGAGGCAATCAGCCCCAGCATTTT,CASSIYEGGNQPQHF
TRBV5-6,.,TRBJ1-2,.,TGTGCCAGCAGCTCACCCAGGGAAACTAACTATGGCTACACCTTC,CASSSPRETNYGYTF
TRBV19,TRBD1,TRBJ2-1,few,TGTGCCAGTAGTATCTGGGACAGGGACTACAATGAGCAGTTCTTC,CASSIWDRDYNEQFF
TRBV20-1,.,TRBJ1-2,.,TGCAGTGCTGAATCCGGGGTATCCTTC,CSAESGVSF
TRBV5-8,.,TRBJ1-2,.,TGTGCCAGCAGCTTTAACAGGGAAGGCTATGGCTACACCTTC,CASSFNREGYGYTF
TRBV6-5,TRBD2,TRBJ2-7,few,TGTGCCAGCAGCCTTACTAGCGGGAGCTCCTACGAGCAGTACTTC,CASSLTSGSSYEQYF
TRBV7-2,TRBD1,TRBJ2-5,.,TGTGCCAGCGGCGGCCGGGACAGGGAGTACCAAGAGACCCAGTACTTC,CASGGRDREYQETQYF
TRBV5-1,.,TRBJ1-3,.,TGCGCCAGCAGCTCGGACGGGAACTCTGGAAACACCATATATTTT,CASSSDGNSGNTIYF
TRBV5-6,TRBD2,TRBJ2-7,.,TGTGCCAGCATAATGACGCCGACTAGCGGGAAAGAGCAGTACTTC,CASIMTPTSGKEQYF
TRBV6-1,.,TRBJ2-7,.,TGTGCCAGCAGTGAAGGCTCCGGGTCGGGCTACGAGCAGTACTTC,CASSEGSGSGYEQYF